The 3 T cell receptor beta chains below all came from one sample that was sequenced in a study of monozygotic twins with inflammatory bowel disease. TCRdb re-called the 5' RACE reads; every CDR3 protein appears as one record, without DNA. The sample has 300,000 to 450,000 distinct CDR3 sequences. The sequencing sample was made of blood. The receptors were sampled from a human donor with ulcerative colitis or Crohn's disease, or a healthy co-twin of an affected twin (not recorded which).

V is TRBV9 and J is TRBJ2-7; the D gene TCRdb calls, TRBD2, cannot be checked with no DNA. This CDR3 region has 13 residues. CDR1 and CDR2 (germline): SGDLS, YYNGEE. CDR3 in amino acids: CASSVDPASEQYF.

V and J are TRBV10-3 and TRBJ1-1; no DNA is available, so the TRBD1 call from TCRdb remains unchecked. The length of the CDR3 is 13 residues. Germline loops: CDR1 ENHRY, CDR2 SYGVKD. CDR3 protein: CAIRLGENTEAFF.

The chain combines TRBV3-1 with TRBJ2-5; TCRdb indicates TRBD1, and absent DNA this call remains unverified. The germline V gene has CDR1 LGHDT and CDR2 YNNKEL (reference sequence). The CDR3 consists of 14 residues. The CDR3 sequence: CASSLYTSGETQYF.